One and the same sample provided the 14 T cell receptor beta chains below, sequenced in a study of T cell responses to AZD1222 COVID-19 vaccine. Clones were sequenced by immunoSEQ multiplex PCR, and TCRdb holds only the in-frame ones, with some missing. This sample carries 150,000 to 200,000 clones, around nine tenths of them seen once, and the ten largest clones take approximately 1.9%. Source: peripheral blood, taken 28 days after the second AZD1222 dose. These TCRs come from an adult who received the AZD1222 COVID-19 vaccine.

As DNA, the CDR3 is TGTGCCAGCAGTCATCCGGGAGTCTCCTACGAGCAGTACTTC. It yields the protein CASSHPGVSYEQYF. The gene calls are TRBV11-1 and TRBJ2-7, with D perhaps TRBD2 (6 bases). The germline CDR1 and CDR2 sequences are SGHAT and FQDESV (reference sequence). Deletions cut 6 bases from V and 0 bases from J, with 12 bases between. The CDR3 totals 14 residues.

In this sample, this clone turned up once. V and J are TRBV4-2 and TRBJ2-3; 8 nucleotides agree with TRBD2. J gave up 2 bases and V 0 bases, and 4 bases lay outside the gene matches. The CDR3 covers 16 residues. CDR1 LGHNA and CDR2 YNFKEQ come from the germline V gene. This CDR3 is CASSQDRSGATDTQYF. The CDR3 DNA follows: TGTGCCAGCAGCCAAGATCGTAGCGGGGCCACAGATACGCAGTATTTT.

V is TRBV6-5 and J is TRBJ1-5; D is uncertain. Germline CDR1 and CDR2: MNHEY and SVGAGI. The V and J ends lost 7 bases and 5 bases respectively, with 18 bases between them. The CDR3 contains 15 residues. The CDR3 nucleotides are TGTGCCAGCAAGAAGGTTCCGCACGCAGATCAGCCCCAGCATTTT. Its translation: CASKKVPHADQPQHF.

This rearrangement joins TRBV19 to TRBJ1-1; D unclear. V was shortened by 3 bases and J by 3 bases, with 14 bases between the two germline ends. From germline, CDR1 is LNHDA and CDR2 SQIVND (reference sequence). The CDR3 spans 15 residues. CDR3 amino acids: CASSMIEGSYTEAFF. Written as DNA, the CDR3 is TGTGCCAGTAGTATGATAGAGGGCAGCTACACTGAAGCTTTCTTT.

This clone is a singleton in its sample. The J gene is TRBJ1-4, the V gene TRBV4-1, with D unresolved. V was shortened by 1 base and J by 0 bases, with 18 bases between the two germline ends. Germline CDR1 MGHRA, CDR2 YSYEKL. This CDR3 has 19 residues. The CDR3 protein is CASSQGKGWTSATNEKLFF. DNA of the CDR3: TGCGCCAGCAGCCAAGGGAAGGGTTGGACTTCTGCAACTAATGAAAAACTGTTTTTT.

The V gene is TRBV28, the J gene TRBJ1-3; tentatively, D is TRBD1 (5 bases). The CDR3 consists of 15 residues. V lost 2 bases to trimming and J lost 4 bases, with 12 bases between them. The V gene's germline CDR1 is MDHEN and CDR2 SYDVKM. CDR3 DNA: TGTGCCAGCAGTTTAGGAGGGGCGCGAGGAAACACCATATATTTT. Translating gives CASSLGGARGNTIYF.

CDR3 nucleotide sequence: TGTGCCAGCAGCTTCGGGATTCGCAATGAAAAACTGTTTTTT. It specifies CASSFGIRNEKLFF. The gene calls are TRBV6-5 and TRBJ1-4, with no clear D. The V end lost 6 bases, the J end lost 5 bases, and 13 bases lay between the germline ends. This CDR3 is built from 14 residues. The germline gives CDR1 MNHEY, CDR2 SVGAGI.

The J gene is TRBJ1-2, the V gene TRBV5-1, with unresolved D. Deletions cut 5 bases from V and 1 base from J, with 9 bases between. CDR1 and CDR2 from the germline V gene are SGHRS and YFSETQ. CDR3 length equals 13 residues. The DNA for the CDR3 is TGCGCCAGCAGGCCCACAGATAACTATGGCTACACCTTC. It is translated as CASRPTDNYGYTF. The full variable domain, its missing parts supplied by reference TRBV5-1 and TRBJ1-2, is KAGVTQTPRYLIKTRGQQVTLSCSPISGHRSVSWYQQTPGQGLQFLFEYFSETQRNKGNFPGRFSGRQFSNSRSEMNVSTLELGDSALYLCASRPTDNYGYTFGSGTRLTVV.

About this clone itself: The sample holds other DNA sequences that translate to the same CDR3. V is TRBV18 and J is TRBJ2-7; 11 positions match TRBD1. Germline CDR1 reads KGHSH; CDR2 reads LQKENI. V was pared by 3 bases and J by 4 bases, with 2 bases of the junction left unmatched. This CDR3 has 14 residues. The CDR3 region has the DNA TGTGCCAGCTCACCCGGGACAGGGGGATACGAGCAGTACTTC. This encodes CASSPGTGGYEQYF.

This clone has just a few counts. The chain has TRBV18 and TRBJ2-7; D remains unclear. V gave up 2 bases and J gave up 5 bases, with 10 bases separating them. Germline V gene sequence: CDR1 KGHSH, CDR2 LQKENI. This CDR3 spans 13 amino acids. The CDR3 loop is CASSPGSQNEQYF. The CDR3 nucleotides are TGTGCCAGCTCACCAGGGTCCCAAAACGAGCAGTACTTC.

A remark on this clone: Additional DNA sequences in this sample encode the identical CDR3. The J gene is TRBJ1-1, the V gene TRBV18, with unresolved D. The germline CDR1 and CDR2 sequences are KGHSH and LQKENI. This CDR3 region has 13 residues. V lost 3 bases to trimming and J lost 1 base, with 6 bases between them. In DNA form, the CDR3 reads TGTGCCAGCTCACCCATAGAGAACACTGAAGCTTTCTTT. Translation gives CASSPIENTEAFF. Filled out from reference TRBV18 and TRBJ1-1, the complete variable domain reads NAGVMQNPRHLVRRRGQEARLRCSPMKGHSHVYWYRQLPEEGLKFMVYLQKENIIDESGMPKERFSAEFPKEGPSILRIQQVVRGDSAAYFCASSPIENTEAFFGQGTRLTVV.

This chain links TRBV14 with TRBJ2-1, with D perhaps TRBD1 (6 bases). The CDR3 is 15 residues long. CDR1 and CDR2 from the germline V gene are SGHDN and FVKESK. V lost 3 bases and J lost 0, with 9 bases in between. The CDR3 protein is CASSHQGPSYNEQFF. As DNA, the CDR3 is TGTGCCAGCAGCCACCAGGGGCCCTCCTACAATGAGCAGTTCTTC.

The chain couples TRBV3-1 (or the pseudogene TRBV3-2) to TRBJ1-1; 8 positions match TRBD1. Per germline, CDR1 LGHDT and CDR2 YNNKEL (reference sequence). CDR3 length equals 14 residues. The trim removed 6 bases at V and 4 bases at J, leaving 7 bases unmatched. Here the CDR3 reads CASSRDRWGTEAFF. The CDR3 DNA reads as TGTGCCAGCAGTCGGGACAGGTGGGGCACTGAAGCTTTCTTT.

V usage is TRBV27 and J usage is TRBJ1-2, with unresolved D. CDR1 is MNHEY and CDR2 is SMNVEV in the germline V gene (reference sequence). Trimming shortened V by 4 bases and J by 9 bases, and 12 bases separated the two germline ends. The CDR3 covers 12 residues. CDR3 in DNA: TGTGCCAGCAGTTCAAGGGAAGGGAGCTACACCTTC. Translation gives CASSSREGSYTF.